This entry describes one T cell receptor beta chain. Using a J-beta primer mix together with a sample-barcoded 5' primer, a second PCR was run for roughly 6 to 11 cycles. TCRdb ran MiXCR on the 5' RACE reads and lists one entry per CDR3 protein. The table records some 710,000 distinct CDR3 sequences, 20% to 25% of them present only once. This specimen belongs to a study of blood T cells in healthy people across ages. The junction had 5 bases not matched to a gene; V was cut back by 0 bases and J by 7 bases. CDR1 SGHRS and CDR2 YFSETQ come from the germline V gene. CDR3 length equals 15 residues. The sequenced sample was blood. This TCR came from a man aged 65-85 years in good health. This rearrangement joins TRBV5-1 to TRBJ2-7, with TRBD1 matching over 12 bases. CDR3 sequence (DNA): TGCGCCAGCAGCTTGGTGGGACAGGGGGCTGAAGAGCAGTACTTC. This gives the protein CASSLVGQGAEEQYF.